This T cell receptor (beta chain) was captured in a study of OX40 agonist ivuxolimab in advanced cancers. Study details: In this cohort, patients received ivuxolimab, an agonistic anti-OX40 (CD134) antibody. Overall study findings and caveats: At doses 0.1 to 3.0 mg/kg, CD4+ and CD8+ clones expanded.

Repertoires were generated with immunoSEQ multiplex PCR, while TCRdb's copy carries only in-frame clones and drops some. Among around 50,000 clones listed, 90% to 95% were seen once. To note about this clone: The antigen remains unidentified.

The germline CDR1 and CDR2 sequences are WNHNN and SYGVQD (reference sequence). V lost 8 bases and J lost 9, with 13 bases in between. This CDR3 has 12 amino acids. The receptor comes from an adult with an advanced solid tumor such as melanoma, head and neck, liver or kidney cancer. The input for sequencing was CD4+ or CD8+ T cells sorted from blood, taken in a trial of the OX40 agonist ivuxolimab. V gene TRBV10-1 combines with J gene TRBJ2-2; either TRBD1 or TRBD2 may supply D (7 bases each). The CDR3 loop reads CASSRGGRELFF. DNA of the CDR3: TGCGCCAGCTCCAGGGGGGGGCGGGAGCTGTTTTTT.